The T cell receptor (beta chain) under discussion was sequenced for a study of T cell responses to AZD1222 COVID-19 vaccine. This clone occurred once. Sequencing was performed with immunoSEQ multiplex PCR; in TCRdb, only in-frame clones are kept and a portion is missing. The repertoire holds roughly 200,000 clones, with 85% to 95% as singletons. The CDR3 loop spans 14 amino acids. Per germline, CDR1 GTSNPN and CDR2 SVGIG (reference sequence). Trimming left V 2 bases short and J 3 bases short, with 11 bases between. Sequenced here: peripheral blood, sampled 28 days after the second dose of the MenACWY control vaccine. The clonotype was recovered from an adult who received the MenACWY meningococcal vaccine as a control. This chain connects TRBV30 to TRBJ2-1; a weak D match, TRBD2 (7 bases). The CDR3 sequence is CAWSKGGGYNEQFF. The CDR3 nucleotides are TGTGCCTGGAGTAAAGGGGGGGGCTACAATGAGCAGTTCTTC.